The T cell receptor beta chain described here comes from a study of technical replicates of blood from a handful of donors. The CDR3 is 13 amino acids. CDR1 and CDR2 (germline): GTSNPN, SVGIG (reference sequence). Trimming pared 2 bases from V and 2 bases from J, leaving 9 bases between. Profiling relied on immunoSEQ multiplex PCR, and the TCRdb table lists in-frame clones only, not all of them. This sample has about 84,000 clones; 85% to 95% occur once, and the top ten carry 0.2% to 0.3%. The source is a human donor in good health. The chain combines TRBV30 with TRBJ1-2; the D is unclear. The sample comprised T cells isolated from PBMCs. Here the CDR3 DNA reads TGTGCCTGGAGTTTACTATTAAACTATGGCTACACCTTC. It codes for CAWSLLLNYGYTF.